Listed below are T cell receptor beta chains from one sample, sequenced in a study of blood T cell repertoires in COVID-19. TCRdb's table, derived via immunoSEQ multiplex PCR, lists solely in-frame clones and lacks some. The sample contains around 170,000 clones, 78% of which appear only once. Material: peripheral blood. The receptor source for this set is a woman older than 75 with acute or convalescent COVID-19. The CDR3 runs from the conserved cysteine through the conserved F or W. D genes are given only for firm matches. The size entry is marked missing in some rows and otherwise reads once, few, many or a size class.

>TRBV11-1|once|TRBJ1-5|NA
TGTGCCAGCAGCGCAGGGGTCAATCAGCCCCAGCATTTT
CASSAGVNQPQHF
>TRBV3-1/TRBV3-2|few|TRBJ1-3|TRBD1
TGTGCCAGCAGCCAAGTTTTAGGGGGCGCGGGAAACACCATATATTTT
CASSQVLGGAGNTIYF
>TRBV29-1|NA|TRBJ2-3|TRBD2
TGCAGCGTTGCCGGGACTAGCGGGAGGGAAGCAGATACGCAGTATTTT
CSVAGTSGREADTQYF
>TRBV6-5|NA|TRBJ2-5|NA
TGTGCCAGCAGTCGTAGGGGGGGGAGCGGGGAGACCCAGTACTTC
CASSRRGGSGETQYF
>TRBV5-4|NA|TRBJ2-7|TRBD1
TGTGCCAGCAGCTTGCCGGGACAGCACTACGAGCAGTACTTC
CASSLPGQHYEQYF
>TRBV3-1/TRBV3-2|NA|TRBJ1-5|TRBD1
TGTGCCAGCAGCCAAGATATCGGGACAGGGAGCCAGCCCCAGCATTTT
CASSQDIGTGSQPQHF
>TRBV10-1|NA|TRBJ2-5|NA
TGCGCCAGCAGTACGAACTTTCAAGAGACCCAGTACTTC
CASSTNFQETQYF
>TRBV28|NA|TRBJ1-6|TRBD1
TGTGCCAGTCACTCCACGGGACAGGGTCTTTCACCCCTCCACTTT
CASHSTGQGLSPLHF
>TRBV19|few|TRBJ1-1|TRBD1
TGTGCCAGTAGTGCCAGGGGGGAAGCTTTCTTT
CASSARGEAFF
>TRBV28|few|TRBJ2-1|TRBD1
TGTGCCAGCAGGGGGGAACAGGGGGCGAGTGGTTCCTACAATGAGCAGTTCTTC
CASRGEQGASGSYNEQFF
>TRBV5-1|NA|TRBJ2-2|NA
TGCGCCAGCAGCAGTCTTTCGGGACAGAACACCGGGGAGCTGTTTTTT
CASSSLSGQNTGELFF
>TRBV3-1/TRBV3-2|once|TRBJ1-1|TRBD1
TGTGCCAGCAGCCAAGTTTCCGACAGGGGGGCTTTCTTT
CASSQVSDRGAFF
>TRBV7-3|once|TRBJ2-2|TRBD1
TGTGCCAGCAGCTCTACAGGGGGCCCAAACACCGGGGAGCTGTTTTTT
CASSSTGGPNTGELFF
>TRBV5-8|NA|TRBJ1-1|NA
TGTGCCAGCAGCTTGGGGACAAGGAACACTGAAGCTTTCTTT
CASSLGTRNTEAFF
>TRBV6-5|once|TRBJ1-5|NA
TGTGCCAGCAGCCCGATGACGCTCGGGGGGCCCCAGCATTTT
CASSPMTLGGPQHF
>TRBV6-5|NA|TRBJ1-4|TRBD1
TGTGCCAGCAGTACCCCGGGACAGGGGGAAAAACTGTTTTTT
CASSTPGQGEKLFF
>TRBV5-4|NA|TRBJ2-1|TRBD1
TGTGCCAGCAGCCTTACCGGGACAGGGAACGCTGAGCAGTTCTTC
CASSLTGTGNAEQFF
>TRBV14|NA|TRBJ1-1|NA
TGTGCCAGCAGCCAAGTCCGGCAAGGCGGTGAAGCTTTCTTT
CASSQVRQGGEAFF
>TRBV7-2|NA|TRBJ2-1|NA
TGTGCCAGCAGCACGCCACAGGGATTTCCCCAGTTCTTC
CASSTPQGFPQFF
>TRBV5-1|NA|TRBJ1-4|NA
TGCGCCAGCAGCTTGATGGGGGCTAGTAATGAAAAACTGTTTTTT
CASSLMGASNEKLFF
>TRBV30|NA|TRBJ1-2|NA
TGTGCCTGGTCTCCCGGGGTGGTCCGGTGGGGGGTTGGCTACACCTTC
CAWSPGVVRWGVGYTF
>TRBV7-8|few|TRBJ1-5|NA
TGTGCCAGCAGCTTAGTGGCGGGGGGCGCGGGGCAGCCCCAGCATTTT
CASSLVAGGAGQPQHF
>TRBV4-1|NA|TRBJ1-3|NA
TGCGCCAGCAGCCAGGGTACAGGGTCTGGAAACACCATATATTTT
CASSQGTGSGNTIYF
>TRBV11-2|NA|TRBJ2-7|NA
TGTGCCAGCAGCTTAGTCGGTGCGGGCTCGGAGCAGTACTTC
CASSLVGAGSEQYF
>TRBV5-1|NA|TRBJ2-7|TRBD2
TGCGCCAGCGGACTTAGCGGGGTCTACGAGCAGTACTTC
CASGLSGVYEQYF
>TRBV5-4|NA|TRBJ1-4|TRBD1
TGTGCCAGCAGCTTGGGGCAGGGGGCAGCATCTAATGAAAAACTGTTTTTT
CASSLGQGAASNEKLFF
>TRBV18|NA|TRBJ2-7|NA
TGTGCCAGCTCACCACCTGAGTCTGACAGGATACCCTACGAGCAGTACTTC
CASSPPESDRIPYEQYF
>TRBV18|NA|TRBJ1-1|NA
TGTGCCAGCTCACCAAAGACAGAAACCCTGGGCACTGAAGCTTTCTTT
CASSPKTETLGTEAFF
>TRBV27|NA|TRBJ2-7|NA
TGTGCCAGCAGTCGGACAAGGGGCTCCTACGAGCAGTACTTC
CASSRTRGSYEQYF
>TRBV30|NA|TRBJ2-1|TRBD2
TGTGCCTGGTCCTACGGGCGGGAGGGCACTGAGCAGTTCTTC
CAWSYGREGTEQFF
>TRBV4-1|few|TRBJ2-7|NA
TGCGCCAGCAGGGGCAGGGGTTACGAGCAGTACTTC
CASRGRGYEQYF